What follows are 14 T cell receptor beta chains derived from one specimen sequenced in a study of OX40 agonist ivuxolimab in advanced cancers. TCRdb's copy holds only in-frame clones and misses some; the assay was immunoSEQ multiplex PCR. The top ten hold 3.5% to 4% of the sample, which has tens of thousands of clones, approximately 86% seen once. The material sequenced was CD4+ or CD8+ T cells sorted from blood, taken in a trial of the OX40 agonist ivuxolimab. These receptors came from an adult with an advanced solid tumor such as melanoma, head and neck, liver or kidney cancer.

This clone was seen just once. V is TRBV7-2 and J is TRBJ1-2; D is perhaps TRBD1 (5 bases). Trimming shortened V by 5 bases and J by 8 bases, and 15 bases separated the two germline ends. The CDR3 has 13 amino acids. Per germline, CDR1 SGHTA and CDR2 FQGNSA. For the CDR3, the DNA is TGTGCCAGCAGCCCCAGGGATCTCTCCGGCTACACCTTC. It is translated as CASSPRDLSGYTF. Using reference TRBV7-2 and TRBJ1-2 for the parts outside the CDR3, the full variable domain is GAGVSQSPSNKVTEKGKDVELRCDPISGHTALYWYRQSLGQGLEFLIYFQGNSAPDKSGLPSDRFSAERTGGSVSTLTIQRTQQEDSAVYLCASSPRDLSGYTFGSGTRLTVV.

J is TRBJ2-3 and V is TRBV5-4; unclear D gene. The V end was cut by 2 bases, the J end by 9 bases, with 19 bases between. Germline CDR1 is SGHNT and CDR2 is YYREEE (reference sequence). The CDR3 runs to 15 residues. The CDR3: CASSFSWVPDPTQYF. The CDR3, as DNA: TGTGCCAGCAGCTTCTCGTGGGTCCCAGATCCCACGCAGTATTTT.

The chain has TRBV7-3 and TRBJ2-2; D is perhaps TRBD2 (5 bases). CDR3 length equals 14 residues. V shed 3 bases and J shed 4 bases, with 9 bases lying between them. The V gene's germline CDR1 is SGHTA and CDR2 FQGTGA. The CDR3 sequence: CASSLGAITGELFF. The DNA for the CDR3 is TGTGCCAGCAGCTTGGGAGCCATCACCGGGGAGCTGTTTTTT.

V usage is TRBV10-3 and J usage is TRBJ1-2, with D unresolved. V was cut by 3 bases and J by 4 bases, with 9 bases left in between. Germline loops: CDR1 ENHRY, CDR2 SYGVKD. The CDR3 loop spans 13 amino acids. CDR3 nucleotides: TGTGCCATCAGTGAAGGGAGAACCTATGGCTACACCTTC. This sequence encodes CAISEGRTYGYTF.

The chain links TRBV5-1 to TRBJ1-6, with unresolved D. CDR1 SGHRS and CDR2 YFSETQ come from the germline V gene. Trimming took off 5 bases at V and 7 bases at J, with 13 bases between the two ends. CDR3 length equals 14 residues. The CDR3 here is CASRTHGENSPLHF. Here the CDR3 DNA reads TGCGCCAGCAGAACTCACGGAGAGAATTCACCCCTCCACTTT.

The chain is built from TRBV4-1 and TRBJ2-1, with D unclear. Germline CDR1 and CDR2: MGHRA and YSYEKL. V dropped 3 bases and J dropped 4 bases, with 1 base sitting between them. The CDR3 sequence is 11 residues long. CDR3 loop: CASSHYNEQFF. CDR3 sequence (DNA): TGCGCCAGCAGCCATTACAATGAGCAGTTCTTC.

V usage is TRBV7-9 and J usage is TRBJ1-5; D might be TRBD1 (6 bases). The CDR3 runs 14 residues. Germline lookup yields CDR1 SEHNR and CDR2 FQNEAQ (reference sequence). V shed 5 bases and J shed 5 bases, with 13 bases lying between them. Here the CDR3 DNA reads TGTGCCAGCAGCCTACAGGGAGGGGATCAGCCCCAGCATTTT. Translating it yields CASSLQGGDQPQHF. Supplemented by reference TRBV7-9 and TRBJ1-5, the full variable domain reads DTGVSQNPRHKITKRGQNVTFRCDPISEHNRLYWYRQTLGQGPEFLTYFQNEAQLEKSRLLSDRFSAERPKGSFSTLEIQRTEQGDSAMYLCASSLQGGDQPQHFGDGTRLSIL.

This chain uses TRBV2 with TRBJ1-1; 7 nucleotides match TRBD1. The CDR3 runs 14 residues. The J segment lost 1 base and the V segment lost 6 bases, leaving 5 bases of the junction unmatched. The germline V gene encodes CDR1 SNHLY and CDR2 FYNNEI. The CDR3 DNA follows: TGTGCCAGCAGCGGTGGACAGGCGAACACTGAAGCTTTCTTT. Translated, it gives CASSGGQANTEAFF.

The chain uses TRBV5-4 and TRBJ1-1; D not resolved. The V end lost 2 bases, the J end lost 10 bases, and 18 bases lay between the germline ends. CDR3 length: 14 amino acids. Germline V gives CDR1 SGHNT, CDR2 YYREEE (reference sequence). CDR3 sequence: CASSFEFMGVGAFF. The CDR3 DNA sequence: TGTGCCAGCAGCTTTGAGTTCATGGGTGTGGGAGCTTTCTTT.

This rearrangement joins TRBV7-9 to TRBJ1-5, with D uncertain. Trimming stripped 3 bases from V and 7 bases from J, with 13 bases between. The germline CDR1 and CDR2 sequences are SEHNR and FQNEAQ (reference sequence). The CDR3 covers 14 residues. CDR3 in amino acids: CASSFIGGKQPQHF. Written as DNA, the CDR3 is TGTGCCAGCAGCTTTATAGGAGGGAAACAGCCCCAGCATTTT.

CDR3 bases: TGTGCCAGCTCACCAGGGCGGCTCGCCGGGGAGCTGTTTTTT. Its translation: CASSPGRLAGELFF. The V and J genes are TRBV18 and TRBJ2-2; the D is unclear. CDR1 KGHSH and CDR2 LQKENI come from the germline V gene. The CDR3 is 14 amino acids. V was trimmed by 2 bases and J by 6 bases, leaving 10 bases between them.

This clone was picked up one time. This sequence joins TRBV19 and TRBJ1-2; D remains unclear. CDR1 is LNHDA, CDR2 SQIVND, per germline (reference sequence). There are 12 residues in the CDR3. V lost 3 bases, J lost 2 bases, and 4 bases lay in between. Here the CDR3 reads CASSIENYGYTF. Written as DNA, the CDR3 is TGTGCCAGTAGTATTGAAAACTATGGCTACACCTTC.

CDR3 DNA: TGCAGTGCTTACGGGCTGGATGGCTACACCTTC. It translates to CSAYGLDGYTF. The V gene is TRBV20-1, the J gene TRBJ1-2; D remains ambiguous. CDR1 is DFQATT, CDR2 SNEGSKA, per germline (reference sequence). The CDR3 length is 11 residues. The germline V and J ends were trimmed by 5 bases and 6 bases, with 10 bases remaining between them.

This clone was seen more than once but under ten times. The V gene is TRBV7-9, the J gene TRBJ1-2; D not resolved. The CDR3 is made up of 13 amino acids. V shed 8 bases and J shed 2 bases, with 12 bases lying between them. Germline V gene lookup returns CDR1 SEHNR and CDR2 FQNEAQ (reference sequence). DNA of the CDR3: TGTGCCAGCCGGAGGACGGAGAACTATGGCTACACCTTC. It translates to CASRRTENYGYTF.